Reported below is one TCR beta chain. The protocol was immunoSEQ multiplex PCR, while the TCRdb copy is restricted to in-frame clones and leaves out a portion. The table shows 180,000 or so clones, with roughly 79% occurring only once. This specimen comes from a study of blood T cell repertoires in COVID-19. Across the study: Acute and convalescent COVID-19 specimens originated in the United States, Italy and Spain.

CDR1 and CDR2 (germline): SEHNR, FQNEAQ (reference sequence). Trimming took off 4 bases at V and 2 bases at J, with 13 bases between the two ends. The CDR3 has 15 residues. The V call is TRBV7-9, the J call TRBJ2-3; TRBD2 might be the D (6 bases). This receptor was obtained from a human donor with acute or convalescent COVID-19. The donor label of this sample is uncertain. Sequencing was carried out using peripheral blood. The CDR3 region has the DNA TGTGCCAGCAGCTCGCAACGGGGGACCACAGATACGCAGTATTTT. This gives the protein CASSSQRGTTDTQYF.